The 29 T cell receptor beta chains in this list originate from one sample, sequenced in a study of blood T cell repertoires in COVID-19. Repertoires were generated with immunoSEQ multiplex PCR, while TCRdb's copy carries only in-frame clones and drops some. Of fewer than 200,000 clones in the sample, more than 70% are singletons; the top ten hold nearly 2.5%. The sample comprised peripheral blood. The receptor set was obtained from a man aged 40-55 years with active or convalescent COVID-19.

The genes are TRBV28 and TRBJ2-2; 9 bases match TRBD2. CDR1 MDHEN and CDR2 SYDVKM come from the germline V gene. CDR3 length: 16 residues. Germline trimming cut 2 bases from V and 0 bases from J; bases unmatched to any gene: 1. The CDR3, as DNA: TGTGCCAGCAGTTTACTAGCGGGGACGAACACCGGGGAGCTGTTTTTT. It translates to CASSLLAGTNTGELFF.

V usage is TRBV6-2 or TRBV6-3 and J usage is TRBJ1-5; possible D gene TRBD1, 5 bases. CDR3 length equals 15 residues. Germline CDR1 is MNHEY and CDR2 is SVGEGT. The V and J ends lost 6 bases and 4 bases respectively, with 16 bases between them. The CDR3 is CASSNGGLLNQPQHF. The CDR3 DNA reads TGTGCCAGCAGCAACGGGGGACTCTTAAATCAGCCCCAGCATTTT.

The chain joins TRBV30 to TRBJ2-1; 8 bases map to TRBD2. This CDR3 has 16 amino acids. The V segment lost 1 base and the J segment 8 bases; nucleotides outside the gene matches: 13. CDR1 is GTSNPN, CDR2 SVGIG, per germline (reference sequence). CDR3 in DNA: TGTGCCTGGAGTGCCTTATCAGCGGGGGACCGGCATGAGCAGTTCTTC. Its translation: CAWSALSAGDRHEQFF.

CDR3 amino acids: CASSPTGTWHQPQHF. The CDR3 DNA reads TGTGCCAGCAGTCCGACAGGGACTTGGCATCAGCCCCAGCATTTT. The rearrangement joins TRBV6-5 to TRBJ1-5; 7 bases are shared with TRBD1. This CDR3 comprises 15 residues. Germline-derived CDR1 and CDR2 are MNHEY and SVGAGI. With 5 bases clipped from V and 5 bases from J, the junction kept 9 bases outside the gene matches.

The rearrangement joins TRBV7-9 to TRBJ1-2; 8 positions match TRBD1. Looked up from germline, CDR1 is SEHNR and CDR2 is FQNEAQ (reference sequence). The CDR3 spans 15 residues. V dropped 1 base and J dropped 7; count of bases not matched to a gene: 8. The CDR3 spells CASSLVGQGAGGYTF. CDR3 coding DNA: TGTGCCAGCAGCTTAGTCGGGCAGGGGGCAGGTGGCTACACCTTC.

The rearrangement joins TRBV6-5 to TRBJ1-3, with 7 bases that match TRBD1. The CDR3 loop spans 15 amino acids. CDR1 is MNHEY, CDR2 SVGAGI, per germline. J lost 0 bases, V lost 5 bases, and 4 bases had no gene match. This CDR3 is CASSPTGRSGNTIYF. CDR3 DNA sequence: TGTGCCAGCAGTCCGACAGGGCGCTCTGGAAACACCATATATTTT.

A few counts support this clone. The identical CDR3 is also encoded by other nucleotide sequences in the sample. For the CDR3, the DNA is TGTGCCAGCAGTCCGGACAGCACTGAAGCTTTCTTT. Encoded protein: CASSPDSTEAFF. The chain carries TRBV7-9 and TRBJ1-1; possible D gene TRBD1, 6 bases. The V and J ends lost 6 bases and 4 bases respectively, with 9 bases between them. Germline CDR1 reads SEHNR; CDR2 reads FQNEAQ (reference sequence). This CDR3 is built from 12 residues.

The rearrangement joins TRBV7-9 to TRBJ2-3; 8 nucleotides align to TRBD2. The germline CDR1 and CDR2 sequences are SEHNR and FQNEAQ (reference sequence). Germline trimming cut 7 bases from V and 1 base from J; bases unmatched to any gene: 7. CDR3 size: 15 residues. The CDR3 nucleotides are TGTGCCAGCACCTCCCCAGCGGGGGGCACAGATACGCAGTATTTT. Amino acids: CASTSPAGGTDTQYF.

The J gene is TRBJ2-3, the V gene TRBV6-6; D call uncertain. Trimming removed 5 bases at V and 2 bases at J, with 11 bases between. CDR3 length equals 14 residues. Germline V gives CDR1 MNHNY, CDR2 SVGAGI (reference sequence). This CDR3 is CASSPRLVTDTQYF. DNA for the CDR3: TGTGCCAGCAGTCCTCGCTTAGTCACAGATACGCAGTATTTT.

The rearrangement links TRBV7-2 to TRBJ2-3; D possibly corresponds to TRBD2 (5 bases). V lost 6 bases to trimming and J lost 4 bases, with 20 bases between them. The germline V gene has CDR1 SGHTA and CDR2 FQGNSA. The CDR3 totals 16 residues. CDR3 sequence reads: CASSYPPGRGADTQYF. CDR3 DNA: TGTGCCAGCAGTTATCCCCCGGGCCGGGGTGCAGATACGCAGTATTTT.

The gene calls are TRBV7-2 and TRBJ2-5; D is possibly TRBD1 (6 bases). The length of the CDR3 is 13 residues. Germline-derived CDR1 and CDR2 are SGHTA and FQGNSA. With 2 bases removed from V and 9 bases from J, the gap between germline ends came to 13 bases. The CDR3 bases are TGTGCCAGCAGCTTAAAACAGGACAGCTCCCAGTACTTC. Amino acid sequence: CASSLKQDSSQYF.

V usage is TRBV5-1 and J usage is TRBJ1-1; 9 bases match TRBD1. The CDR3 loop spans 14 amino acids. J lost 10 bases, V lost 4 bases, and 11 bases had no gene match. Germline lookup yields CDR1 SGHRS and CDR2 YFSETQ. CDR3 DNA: TGCGCCAGCAGCCCTGGACAGGGGCGGGAAACAGCTTTCTTT. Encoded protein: CASSPGQGRETAFF.

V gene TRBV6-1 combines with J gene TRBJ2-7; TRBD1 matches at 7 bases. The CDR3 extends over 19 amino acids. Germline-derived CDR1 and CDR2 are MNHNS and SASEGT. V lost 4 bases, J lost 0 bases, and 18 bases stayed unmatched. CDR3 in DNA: TGTGCCAGCAGTGTTGCAAGAGGCGGACCGGGGACAGACTCCTACGAGCAGTACTTC. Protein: CASSVARGGPGTDSYEQYF.

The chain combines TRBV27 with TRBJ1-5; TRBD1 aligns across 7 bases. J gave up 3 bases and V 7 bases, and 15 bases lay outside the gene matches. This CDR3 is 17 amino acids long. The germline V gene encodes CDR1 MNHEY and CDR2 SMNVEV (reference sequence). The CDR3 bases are TGTGCCAGCAAATCGACAGGGAGCGGGTACTCCAATCAGCCCCAGCATTTT. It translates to CASKSTGSGYSNQPQHF.

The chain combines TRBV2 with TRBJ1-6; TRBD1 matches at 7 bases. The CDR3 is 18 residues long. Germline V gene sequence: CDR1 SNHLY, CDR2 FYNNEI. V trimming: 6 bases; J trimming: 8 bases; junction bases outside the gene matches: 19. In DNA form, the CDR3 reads TGTGCCAGCAGCGCCGGGACAGCGCGAAAAGGGGGAGATTCACCCCTCCACTTT. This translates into CASSAGTARKGGDSPLHF.

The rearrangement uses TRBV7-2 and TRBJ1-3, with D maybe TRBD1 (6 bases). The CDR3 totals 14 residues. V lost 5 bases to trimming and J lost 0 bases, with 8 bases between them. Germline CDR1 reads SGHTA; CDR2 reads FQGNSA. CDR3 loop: CASSQGYSGNTIYF. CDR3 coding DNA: TGTGCCAGCAGCCAGGGGTACTCTGGAAACACCATATATTTT.

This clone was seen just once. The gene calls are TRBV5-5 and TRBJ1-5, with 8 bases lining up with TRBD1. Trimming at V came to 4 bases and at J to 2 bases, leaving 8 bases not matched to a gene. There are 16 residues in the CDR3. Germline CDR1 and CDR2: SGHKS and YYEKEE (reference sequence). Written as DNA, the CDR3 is TGTGCCAGCAGCATTCAGGACAGGGTTGGCAATCAGCCCCAGCATTTT. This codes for CASSIQDRVGNQPQHF.

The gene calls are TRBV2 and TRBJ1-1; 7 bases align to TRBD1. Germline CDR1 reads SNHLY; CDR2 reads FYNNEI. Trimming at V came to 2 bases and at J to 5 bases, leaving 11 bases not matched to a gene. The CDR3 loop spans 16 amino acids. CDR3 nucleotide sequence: TGTGCCAGCAGTGAATCTCGGACAGGCCAGGGGACTGAAGCTTTCTTT. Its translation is CASSESRTGQGTEAFF.

The CDR3 is CASSSLSGANVLTF. In nucleotides, the CDR3 is TGTGCCAGCAGCTCCCTATCTGGGGCCAACGTCCTGACTTTC. This chain uses TRBV11-2 with TRBJ2-6, with D uncertain. Germline CDR1 SGHAT, CDR2 FQNNGV. V was shortened by 4 bases and J by 1 base, with 5 bases between the two germline ends. The length of the CDR3 is 14 residues.

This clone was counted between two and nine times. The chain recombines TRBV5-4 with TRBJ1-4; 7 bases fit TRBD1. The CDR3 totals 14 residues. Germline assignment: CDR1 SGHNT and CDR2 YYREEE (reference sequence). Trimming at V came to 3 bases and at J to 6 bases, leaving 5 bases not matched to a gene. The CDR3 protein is CASSSDRFDEKLFF. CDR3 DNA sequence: TGTGCCAGCAGCTCGGACAGGTTTGATGAAAAACTGTTTTTT.

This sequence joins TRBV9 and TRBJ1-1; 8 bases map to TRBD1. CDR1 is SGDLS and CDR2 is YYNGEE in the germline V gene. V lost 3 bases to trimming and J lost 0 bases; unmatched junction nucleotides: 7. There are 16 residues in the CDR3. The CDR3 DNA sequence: TGTGCCAGCAGCGCAGGGACAGGTGCCATGAACACTGAAGCTTTCTTT. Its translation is CASSAGTGAMNTEAFF.

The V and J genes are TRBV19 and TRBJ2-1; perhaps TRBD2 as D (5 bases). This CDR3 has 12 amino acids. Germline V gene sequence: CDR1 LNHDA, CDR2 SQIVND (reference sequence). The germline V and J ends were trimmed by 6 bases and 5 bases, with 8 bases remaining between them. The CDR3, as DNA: TGTGCCAGTAGAGGACTGAACAATGAGCAGTTCTTC. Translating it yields CASRGLNNEQFF. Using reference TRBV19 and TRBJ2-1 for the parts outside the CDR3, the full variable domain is DGGITQSPKYLFRKEGQNVTLSCEQNLNHDAMYWYRQDPGQGLRLIYYSQIVNDFQKGDIAEGYSVSREKKESFPLTVTSAQKNPTAFYLCASRGLNNEQFFGPGTRLTVL.

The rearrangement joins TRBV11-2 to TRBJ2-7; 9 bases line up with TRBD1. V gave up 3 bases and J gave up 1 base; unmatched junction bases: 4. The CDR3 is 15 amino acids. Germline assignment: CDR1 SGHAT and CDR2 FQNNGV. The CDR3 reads CASSFRDRASYEQYF. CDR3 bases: TGTGCCAGCAGCTTCCGGGACAGGGCATCCTACGAGCAGTACTTC.

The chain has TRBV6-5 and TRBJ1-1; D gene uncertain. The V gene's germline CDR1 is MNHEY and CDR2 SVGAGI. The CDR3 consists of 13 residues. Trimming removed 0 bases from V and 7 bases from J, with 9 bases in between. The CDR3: CASSYSTSFEAFF. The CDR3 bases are TGTGCCAGCAGTTACTCGACATCCTTTGAAGCTTTCTTT.

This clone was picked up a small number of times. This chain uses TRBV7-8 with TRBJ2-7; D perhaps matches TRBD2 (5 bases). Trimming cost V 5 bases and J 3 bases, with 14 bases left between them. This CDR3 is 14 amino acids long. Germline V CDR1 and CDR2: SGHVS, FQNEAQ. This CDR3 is CASSTRGSLYEQYF. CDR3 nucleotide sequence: TGTGCCAGCAGCACCCGGGGATCCCTCTACGAGCAGTACTTC. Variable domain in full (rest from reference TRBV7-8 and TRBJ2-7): GAGVSQSPRYKVAKRGQDVALRCDPISGHVSLFWYQQALGQGPEFLTYFQNEAQLDKSGLPSDRFFAERPEGSVSTLKIQRTQQEDSAVYLCASSTRGSLYEQYFGPGTRLTVT.

CDR3 in amino acids: CAWSEDTPYGYTF. The CDR3, as DNA: TGTGCCTGGAGTGAGGACACCCCCTATGGCTACACCTTC. The chain couples TRBV30 to TRBJ1-2, with D perhaps TRBD1 (5 bases). This CDR3 contains 13 residues. Looked up from germline, CDR1 is GTSNPN and CDR2 is SVGIG (reference sequence). Trimming shortened V by 1 base and J by 4 bases, and 10 bases separated the two germline ends. The full variable domain, in which reference TRBV30 and TRBJ1-2 provide the parts outside the CDR3, is SQTIHQWPATLVQPVGSPLSLECTVEGTSNPNLYWYRQAAGRGLQLLFYSVGIGQISSEVPQNLSASRPQDRQFILSSKKLLLSDSGFYLCAWSEDTPYGYTFGSGTRLTVV.

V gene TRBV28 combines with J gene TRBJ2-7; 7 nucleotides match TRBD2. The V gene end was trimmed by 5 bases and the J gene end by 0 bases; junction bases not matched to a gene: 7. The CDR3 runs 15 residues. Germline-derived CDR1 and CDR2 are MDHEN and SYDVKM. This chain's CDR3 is CASSPQSGGSYEQYF. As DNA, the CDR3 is TGTGCCAGCAGTCCACAATCGGGGGGCTCCTACGAGCAGTACTTC.

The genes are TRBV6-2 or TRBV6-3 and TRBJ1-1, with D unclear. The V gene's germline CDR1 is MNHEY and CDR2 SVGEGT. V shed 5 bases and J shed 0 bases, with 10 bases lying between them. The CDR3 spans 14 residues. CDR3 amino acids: CASSQARVNTEAFF. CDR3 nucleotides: TGTGCCAGCAGTCAGGCGAGAGTGAACACTGAAGCTTTCTTT.

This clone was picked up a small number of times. The chain's CDR3 is CSVETTSGSTDTQYF. In DNA form, the CDR3 reads TGCAGCGTTGAGACGACTAGCGGAAGCACAGATACGCAGTATTTT. The chain employs TRBV29-1 and TRBJ2-3; 9 nucleotides align to TRBD2. V gave up 3 bases and J gave up 0 bases; unmatched junction bases: 4. Germline V gene lookup returns CDR1 SQVTM and CDR2 ANQGSEA. This CDR3 is built from 15 residues.